This T cell receptor beta chain emerged from a study of beta chain features in type 1 diabetes. Looking at the study overall: Healthy donors and patients had similar age, gender and cell yields. About 110,000,000 sorted cells were examined across all samples.

CDR1 and CDR2 from the germline V gene are GTSNPN and SVGIG (reference sequence). The length of the CDR3 is 14 residues. V lost 3 bases to trimming and J lost 5 bases; unmatched junction nucleotides: 9. General study results and limits: When Type 1 diabetes patients were examined, their TCRB CDR3s proved moderately but significantly shorter in all four CD4+ subsets.

The whole isolated RNA underwent reverse transcription, so sequencing captured expressed TCRB transcripts. TCRdb's table, derived via immunoSEQ multiplex PCR, lists solely in-frame clones and lacks some. The table records hundreds of thousands of clones, more than 12% of them present only once. This clone has more than one count but fewer than ten. Its target is unknown. This chain links TRBV30 with TRBJ1-2, with TRBD1 matching 7 bases. This sequence was found in a man aged 18 to 30 with type 1 diabetes. The sequencing sample was made of naive CD4+ T cells from blood. The CDR3 DNA is TGTGCCTGGAGCGCCGGGACAGCCGCATATGGCTACACCTTC. Translating it yields CAWSAGTAAYGYTF.